These 28 T cell receptor beta chains share one sample of origin, sequenced in a study of OX40 agonist ivuxolimab in advanced cancers. Generated by immunoSEQ multiplex PCR, the TCRdb table keeps only in-frame clones and is missing some. The sample has roughly 91,000 clones; roughly 89% are singletons. The sample here was CD4+ or CD8+ T cells sorted from blood, taken in a trial of the OX40 agonist ivuxolimab. The origin of the receptors is an adult with an advanced solid tumor such as melanoma, head and neck, liver or kidney cancer.

The rearrangement uses TRBV27 and TRBJ1-2; maybe TRBD1 (6 bases). V lost 6 bases to trimming and J lost 8 bases, with 19 bases between them. Germline V gives CDR1 MNHEY, CDR2 SMNVEV (reference sequence). This CDR3 contains 14 residues. The CDR3, as DNA: TGTGCCAGCAGCCCCGAGGTGGGGGGGCAAGGCTACACCTTC. Amino acids: CASSPEVGGQGYTF.

The gene calls are TRBV14 and TRBJ2-3; 7 nucleotides match TRBD2. The CDR3 has 13 amino acids. The V gene's germline CDR1 is SGHDN and CDR2 FVKESK. V trimming: 4 bases; J trimming: 11 bases; junction bases outside the gene matches: 9. CDR3 sequence reads: CASSLFSPGGQYF. The CDR3 region has the DNA TGTGCCAGCAGCCTTTTCTCGCCGGGAGGGCAGTATTTT.

J is TRBJ2-7 and V is TRBV28, with 7 bases that match TRBD1. Germline-derived CDR1 and CDR2 are MDHEN and SYDVKM. V shed 6 bases and J 0 bases; nucleotides not matched to a gene: 5. The CDR3 totals 14 residues. The CDR3 sequence: CASRDRASSYEQYF. DNA of the CDR3: TGTGCCAGCAGAGACAGGGCGAGCTCCTACGAGCAGTACTTC.

This chain uses TRBV5-4 with TRBJ2-7, with 8 bases lining up with TRBD2. Germline V gives CDR1 SGHNT, CDR2 YYREEE (reference sequence). CDR3 length equals 15 residues. With V trimmed by 4 bases and J by 2 bases, 8 bases remained unmatched. The CDR3 here is CASSELAGTTYEQYF. CDR3 in DNA: TGTGCCAGCAGCGAGTTAGCGGGGACTACCTACGAGCAGTACTTC. Full variable domain (rest looked up from reference TRBV5-4 and TRBJ2-7): ETGVTQSPTHLIKTRGQQVTLRCSSQSGHNTVSWYQQALGQGPQFIFQYYREEENGRGNFPPRFSGLQFPNYSSELNVNALELDDSALYLCASSELAGTTYEQYFGPGTRLTVT.

The chain carries TRBV7-2 and TRBJ2-7, with D hard to call. Looked up from germline, CDR1 is SGHTA and CDR2 is FQGNSA. V gave up 0 bases and J gave up 2 bases, with 8 bases separating them. The CDR3 consists of 14 residues. The CDR3 region has the DNA TGTGCCAGCAGCTTAGCAGTACAGACCTACGAGCAGTACTTC. Translation gives CASSLAVQTYEQYF.

The chain links TRBV5-6 to TRBJ2-3; 8 nucleotides match TRBD1. The length of the CDR3 is 12 residues. Germline loops: CDR1 SGHDT, CDR2 YYEEEE. Trimming at V came to 4 bases and at J to 9 bases, leaving 4 bases not matched to a gene. CDR3 region: CASSLQGATQYF. CDR3 coding DNA: TGTGCCAGCAGCCTTCAGGGGGCAACGCAGTATTTT.

CDR3 loop: CASSLFIGSEQYF. The CDR3 DNA reads as TGTGCCAGCAGTTTGTTTATAGGTAGCGAGCAGTACTTC. The rearrangement joins TRBV27 to TRBJ2-7, with no clear D. CDR1 and CDR2 (germline): MNHEY, SMNVEV (reference sequence). V shed 3 bases and J shed 6 bases, with 12 bases lying between them. The CDR3 is 13 residues long.

In this sample, this clone turned up once. The V call is TRBV19, the J call TRBJ1-5; D unclear. Germline CDR1 and CDR2: LNHDA and SQIVND (reference sequence). Trimming cost V 0 bases and J 0 bases, with 18 bases left between them. This CDR3 has 19 residues. Here the CDR3 reads CASSIDRYKGFDSNQPQHF. The CDR3 nucleotides are TGTGCCAGTAGTATAGACAGGTACAAGGGCTTTGATAGCAATCAGCCCCAGCATTTT. The entire variable domain, with the rest obtained from reference TRBV19 and TRBJ1-5, is as follows: DGGITQSPKYLFRKEGQNVTLSCEQNLNHDAMYWYRQDPGQGLRLIYYSQIVNDFQKGDIAEGYSVSREKKESFPLTVTSAQKNPTAFYLCASSIDRYKGFDSNQPQHFGDGTRLSIL.

The gene calls are TRBV5-7 and TRBJ2-1; D ambiguous. TRBV5-7 is reported as an ORF; its role is uncertain. V was pared by 2 bases and J by 6 bases, with 18 bases between. This CDR3 contains 16 residues. The CDR3 nucleotides are TGTGCCAGCAGCTTCGGATCCCGCTACCGGCTCAATGAGCAGTTCTTC. This gives the protein CASSFGSRYRLNEQFF.

The chain employs TRBV18 and TRBJ1-2; D may be TRBD1 (6 bases). The CDR3 is 15 amino acids. The V and J ends lost 2 bases and 0 bases respectively, with 10 bases between them. The germline V gene encodes CDR1 KGHSH and CDR2 LQKENI. The CDR3 sequence is CASSPGQQTNYGYTF. In DNA form, the CDR3 reads TGTGCCAGCTCACCAGGACAGCAGACTAACTATGGCTACACCTTC.

The chain uses TRBV18 and TRBJ1-5; 7 nucleotides line up with TRBD1. From germline, CDR1 is KGHSH and CDR2 LQKENI. With 5 bases clipped from V and 3 bases from J, the junction kept 4 bases outside the gene matches. The CDR3 consists of 14 residues. CDR3 bases: TGTGCCAGCTCAAGGGACAGACTCAATCAGCCCCAGCATTTT. It yields the protein CASSRDRLNQPQHF.

The chain carries TRBV4-3 and TRBJ2-1; D is uncertain. The V gene lost 1 base and the J gene lost 0 bases, with 16 bases spanning the gap. The CDR3 is 18 residues long. Germline-derived CDR1 and CDR2 are LGHNA and YSLEER. CDR3 sequence: CASSQAWISRSSYNEQFF. The CDR3 DNA reads as TGCGCCAGCAGCCAAGCTTGGATATCCAGGAGCTCCTACAATGAGCAGTTCTTC.

This clone was counted at least ten times. CDR3 sequence (DNA): TGTGCCAGCAGCGGCCAGGGGGCCAATTATGGCTACACCTTC. It codes for CASSGQGANYGYTF. The chain uses TRBV7-9 and TRBJ1-2; 8 bases fit TRBD1. Germline loops: CDR1 SEHNR, CDR2 FQNEAQ (reference sequence). This CDR3 spans 14 amino acids. V shed 5 bases, J shed 5 bases, and the junction held 7 bases outside the gene matches.

The J gene is TRBJ1-5, the V gene TRBV4-1; D gene unclear. Germline loops: CDR1 MGHRA, CDR2 YSYEKL. Trimming took 1 base from V and 0 from J, leaving 7 bases between them. The length of the CDR3 is 15 residues. The CDR3 sequence: CASSQGQGSNQPQHF. The CDR3 region has the DNA TGCGCCAGCAGCCAAGGACAAGGTAGCAATCAGCCCCAGCATTTT.

The chain employs TRBV19 and TRBJ1-5; D unclear. V was trimmed by 7 bases and J by 0 bases, leaving 10 bases between them. Germline loops: CDR1 LNHDA, CDR2 SQIVND (reference sequence). The CDR3 extends over 14 amino acids. CDR3 sequence reads: CASKIDTSNQPQHF. The CDR3 coding sequence is TGTGCCAGTAAGATCGACACTAGCAATCAGCCCCAGCATTTT.

The chain combines TRBV6-4 with TRBJ1-1; D is possibly TRBD1 (5 bases). V gave up 7 bases and J gave up 0 bases, with 15 bases separating them. This CDR3 has 15 residues. Germline V gene data show CDR1 as MRHNA and CDR2 as SNTAGT. CDR3 sequence reads: CASTPDMGVNTEAFF. CDR3 DNA sequence: TGTGCCAGCACACCAGACATGGGGGTGAACACTGAAGCTTTCTTT.

This chain joins TRBV27 and TRBJ1-1; D call uncertain. Germline lookup yields CDR1 MNHEY and CDR2 SMNVEV (reference sequence). CDR3 length: 14 residues. Trimming took off 3 bases at V and 1 base at J, with 9 bases between the two ends. The CDR3 protein is CASSFLQTNTEAFF. The CDR3 nucleotides are TGTGCCAGCAGTTTTTTACAGACGAACACTGAAGCTTTCTTT.

The CDR3 sequence: CASSVGRNTEAFF. CDR3 DNA sequence: TGTGCCAGCAGCGTAGGTAGGAACACTGAAGCTTTCTTT. The V gene is TRBV9, the J gene TRBJ1-1; D ambiguous. Between the trimmed V and J ends, which lost 0 bases and 1 base, there was a span of 4 bases. CDR1 is SGDLS and CDR2 is YYNGEE in the germline V gene. The CDR3 spans 13 residues.

The V call is TRBV5-1, the J call TRBJ2-7; possibly TRBD1 or TRBD2 for D (6 bases each). The ends were cut back, 7 bases at V and 6 bases at J, with 23 bases in the middle. Germline CDR1 is SGHRS and CDR2 is YFSETQ. There are 15 residues in the CDR3. The CDR3 loop reads CASAPGVKGGGEQYF. The CDR3 DNA reads as TGCGCCAGCGCACCCGGGGTTAAGGGGGGAGGCGAGCAGTACTTC.

V and J are TRBV4-1 and TRBJ1-1; D not resolved. The V end was cut by 2 bases, the J end by 1 base, with 11 bases between. From germline, CDR1 is MGHRA and CDR2 YSYEKL. CDR3 length: 15 amino acids. The CDR3 coding sequence is TGCGCCAGCAGCCAAAGGGAAAACTCGAACACTGAAGCTTTCTTT. Its translation: CASSQRENSNTEAFF.

V and J are TRBV7-8 and TRBJ2-1; 7 bases are shared with TRBD1. The CDR3 is 17 residues long. Germline V gene lookup returns CDR1 SGHVS and CDR2 FQNEAQ. V gave up 6 bases and J gave up 5 bases; unmatched junction bases: 16. In DNA form, the CDR3 reads TGTGCCAGCAGGCCTAGAAGGAACAGGGGTTTGAACAATGAGCAGTTCTTC. Protein sequence: CASRPRRNRGLNNEQFF.

The chain has TRBV9 and TRBJ2-3; D unresolved. The CDR3 is 14 residues long. V shed 3 bases and J shed 3 bases, with 11 bases lying between them. Germline loops: CDR1 SGDLS, CDR2 YYNGEE. The CDR3 DNA is TGTGCCAGCAGCGAACGGTCCTCTACAGATACGCAGTATTTT. Its protein product is CASSERSSTDTQYF.

The chain links TRBV5-6 to TRBJ2-2; 7 bases fit TRBD2. The germline V gene has CDR1 SGHDT and CDR2 YYEEEE. The V gene end was trimmed by 4 bases and the J gene end by 0 bases; junction bases not matched to a gene: 3. CDR3 length equals 15 residues. CDR3 DNA: TGTGCCAGCAGCGGGAGGGGTGCGAACACCGGGGAGCTGTTTTTT. Its protein is CASSGRGANTGELFF.

The chain employs TRBV6-6 and TRBJ2-7, with 9 nucleotides matching TRBD2. CDR3 size: 13 residues. Trimming at V came to 10 bases and at J to 2 bases, leaving 6 bases not matched to a gene. Germline CDR1 MNHNY, CDR2 SVGAGI (reference sequence). CDR3 in amino acids: CATAGGGPYEQYF. CDR3 sequence (DNA): TGTGCCACAGCGGGAGGAGGCCCCTACGAGCAGTACTTC.

The V gene is TRBV4-2, the J gene TRBJ2-1; D may be TRBD1 (5 bases). V was clipped by 1 base and J by 4 bases, with 11 bases between them. The germline V gene encodes CDR1 LGHNA and CDR2 YNFKEQ. This CDR3 has 15 amino acids. CDR3 in DNA: TGTGCCAGCAGCCAAGGCCAGGGTACGTACAATGAGCAGTTCTTC. Its translation: CASSQGQGTYNEQFF.

J is TRBJ1-1 and V is TRBV5-1; D might be TRBD1 (5 bases). The CDR3 totals 15 residues. Germline V CDR1 and CDR2: SGHRS, YFSETQ. V was clipped by 4 bases and J by 2 bases, with 15 bases between them. CDR3 nucleotide sequence: TGCGCCAGCAGCCCGGGACGGACCGGTAACACTGAAGCTTTCTTT. As protein: CASSPGRTGNTEAFF.

J is TRBJ1-2 and V is TRBV11-2, with D maybe TRBD1 (5 bases). Germline CDR1 and CDR2: SGHAT and FQNNGV. V dropped 5 bases and J dropped 0 bases, with 13 bases sitting between them. The CDR3 length is 15 residues. The CDR3 nucleotides read TGTGCCAGCAGCCCGGGGACCTCAGCTAACTATGGCTACACCTTC. Translated: CASSPGTSANYGYTF.

The J gene is TRBJ2-3, the V gene TRBV4-1; TRBD2 might be the D (6 bases). CDR3 size: 15 residues. V lost 1 base to trimming and J lost 7 bases, with 15 bases between them. Per the germline V gene, CDR1 is MGHRA and CDR2 is YSYEKL. CDR3 amino acids: CASSQASEHFYTQYF. CDR3 coding DNA: TGCGCCAGCAGCCAAGCTAGCGAGCATTTTTATACGCAGTATTTT.